This TCR beta chain was profiled in a study of glioma-infiltrating T cells after dendritic cell vaccination. Study information: Patients had newly diagnosed or recurrent glioblastoma and received dendritic cell vaccines.

The PCR used 60 V beta and 13 J beta primers. Here immunoSEQ multiplex PCR was the method, and the copy in TCRdb shows in-frame clones only, minus some. Altogether roughly 23,000 clones are present, less than 85% being singletons, with the ten largest covering roughly 34%. CDR1 SGDLS and CDR2 YYNGEE come from the germline V gene. This CDR3 spans 17 amino acids. V shed 4 bases and J 4 bases; nucleotides not matched to a gene: 8. Patients had residual fresh-frozen tumor tissue and more than two years of survival data. The chain combines TRBV9 with TRBJ2-1, with 13 bases that match TRBD2. This specimen was blood, taken before dendritic cell vaccination. This sequence originates from a human donor with glioblastoma. This CDR3 reads CASSPPKTSGRYNEQFF. The CDR3 bases are TGTGCCAGCAGCCCTCCCAAGACTAGCGGGAGGTACAATGAGCAGTTCTTC.